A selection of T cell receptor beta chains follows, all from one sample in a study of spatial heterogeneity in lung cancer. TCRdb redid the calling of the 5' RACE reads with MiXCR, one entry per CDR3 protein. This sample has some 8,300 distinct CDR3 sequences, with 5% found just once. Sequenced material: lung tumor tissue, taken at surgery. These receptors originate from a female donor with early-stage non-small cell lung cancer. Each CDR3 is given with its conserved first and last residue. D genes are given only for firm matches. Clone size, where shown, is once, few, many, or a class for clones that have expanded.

TGTGCCAGCAGGGCGACAGAAGCTTTCTTT | CASRATEAFF | TRBV2 | many | . | TRBJ1-1
TGCAGTGCTAGAACGGGAGTCGAGGAGGGGGTACTAGATACGCAGTATTTT | CSARTGVEEGVLDTQYF | TRBV20-1 | many | . | TRBJ2-3
TGCGCCAGCAGCCAACACGAGGCGGCTTACTATGGCTACACCTTC | CASSQHEAAYYGYTF | TRBV4-1 | medium-sized | . | TRBJ1-2
TGTGCCAGCAGCCACGGGCCCACAGATACGCAGTATTTT | CASSHGPTDTQYF | TRBV3-1 | medium-sized | . | TRBJ2-3
TGTGCCAGCAGCTTACCCCAGACTGAAGCTTTCTTT | CASSLPQTEAFF | TRBV7-9 | many | . | TRBJ1-1
TGTGCCAGCAGCTTATGGGGAGAAGCCGGGGAGCTGTTTTTT | CASSLWGEAGELFF | TRBV7-8 | many | . | TRBJ2-2
TGTGCCAGCAGTTACCGGGGGGCCCCTAACGAGCAGTACTTC | CASSYRGAPNEQYF | TRBV6-5 | many | . | TRBJ2-7
TGCAGTGCTAGAGGCTCGACAGAGGGGCGATTCTACGAGCAGTACTTC | CSARGSTEGRFYEQYF | TRBV20-1 | few | . | TRBJ2-7
TGTGCCAGTAGTATTTTGGGGGCGAGGACCACCGGGGAGCTGTTTTTT | CASSILGARTTGELFF | TRBV19 | medium-sized | . | TRBJ2-2
TGTGCCAGCAGGGGTCAGAGTGGGGACAATGAGCAGTTCTTC | CASRGQSGDNEQFF | TRBV28 | medium-sized | . | TRBJ2-1
TGTGCCAGCAGCGAGGGGGCTAGCGGAAGCACAGATACGCAGTATTTT | CASSEGASGSTDTQYF | TRBV7-6 | medium-sized | . | TRBJ2-3
TGTGCCAGCAGTGAAATCCGAAGCGGACCTGGCCTGGGGGGTACGCAGTATTTT | CASSEIRSGPGLGGTQYF | TRBV2 | many | . | TRBJ2-3
TGTGCCAGCTCACGACAGGACTATGGCTACACCTTC | CASSRQDYGYTF | TRBV18 | . | . | TRBJ1-2
TGTGCCAGCAGCTTAGATCGGGGGGTTTATACGCAGTATTTT | CASSLDRGVYTQYF | TRBV11-2 | . | TRBD2 | TRBJ2-3
TGTGCCAGCAGCCAGGGGGGTTTCAATCAGCCCCAGCATTTT | CASSQGGFNQPQHF | TRBV6-5 | many | TRBD1 | TRBJ1-5
TGTGCCAGCAGCTGCCGGGACAGAATTTACGATAGCAATCAGCCCCAGCATTTT | CASSCRDRIYDSNQPQHF | TRBV7-3 | . | TRBD1 | TRBJ1-5
TGTGCCAGCAGTTACTCGCCGGGAGGGGTCTACGAGCAGTACTTC | CASSYSPGGVYEQYF | TRBV6-5 | many | TRBD2 | TRBJ2-7
TGCAGTGCTGAGGACAGGGAAAGCCGAGGATCCGGGGAGCTGTTTTTT | CSAEDRESRGSGELFF | TRBV20-1 | many | TRBD1 | TRBJ2-2